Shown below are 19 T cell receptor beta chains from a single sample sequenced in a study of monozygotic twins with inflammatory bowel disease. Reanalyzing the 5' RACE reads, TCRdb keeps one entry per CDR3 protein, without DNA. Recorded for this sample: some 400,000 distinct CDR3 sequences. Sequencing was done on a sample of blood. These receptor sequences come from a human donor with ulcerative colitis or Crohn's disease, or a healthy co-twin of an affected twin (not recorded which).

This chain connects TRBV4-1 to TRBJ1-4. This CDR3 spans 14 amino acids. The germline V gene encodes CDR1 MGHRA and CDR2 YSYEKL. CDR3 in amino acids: CASSTTGTNEKLFF.

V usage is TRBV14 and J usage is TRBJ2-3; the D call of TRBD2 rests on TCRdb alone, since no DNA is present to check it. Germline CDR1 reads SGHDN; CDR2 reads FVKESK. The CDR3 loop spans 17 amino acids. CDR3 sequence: CASSQDSSDSSTDTQYF.

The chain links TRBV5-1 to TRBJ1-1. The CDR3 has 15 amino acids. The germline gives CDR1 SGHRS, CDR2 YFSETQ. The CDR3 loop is CASSLGDMGNTEAFF.

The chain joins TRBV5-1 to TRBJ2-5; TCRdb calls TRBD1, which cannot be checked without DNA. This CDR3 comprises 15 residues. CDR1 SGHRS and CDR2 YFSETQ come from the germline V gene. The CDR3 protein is CASSYWGSPGETQYF.

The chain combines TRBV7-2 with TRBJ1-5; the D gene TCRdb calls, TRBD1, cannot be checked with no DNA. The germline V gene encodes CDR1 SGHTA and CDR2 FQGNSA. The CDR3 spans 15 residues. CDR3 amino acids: CASTFLAGDNQPQHF.

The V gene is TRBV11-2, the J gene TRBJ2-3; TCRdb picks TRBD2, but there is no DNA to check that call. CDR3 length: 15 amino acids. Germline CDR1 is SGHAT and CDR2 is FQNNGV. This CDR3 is CASSLVAGATDTQYF.

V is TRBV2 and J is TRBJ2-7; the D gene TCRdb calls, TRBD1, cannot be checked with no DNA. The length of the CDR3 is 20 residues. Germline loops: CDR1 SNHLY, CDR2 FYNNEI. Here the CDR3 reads CASSIPRNPDHRDRSYEQYF.

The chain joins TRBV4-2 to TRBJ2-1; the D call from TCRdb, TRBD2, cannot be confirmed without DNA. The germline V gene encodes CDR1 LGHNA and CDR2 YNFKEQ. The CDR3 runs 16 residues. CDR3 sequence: CASSQGFERGNNEQFF.

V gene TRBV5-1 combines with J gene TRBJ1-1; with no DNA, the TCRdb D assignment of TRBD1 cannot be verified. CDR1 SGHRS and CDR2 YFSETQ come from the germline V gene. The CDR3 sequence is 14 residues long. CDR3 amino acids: CASRREDREGEAFF.

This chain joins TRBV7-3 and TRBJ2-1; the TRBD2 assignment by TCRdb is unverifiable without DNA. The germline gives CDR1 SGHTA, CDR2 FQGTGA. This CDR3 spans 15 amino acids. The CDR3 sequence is CASSLTSGAANEQFF.

CDR3 in amino acids: CASSPPGARSDTQYF. V is TRBV28 and J is TRBJ2-3; TCRdb picks TRBD1, but there is no DNA to check that call. In germline, CDR1 is MDHEN, CDR2 SYDVKM. The CDR3 loop spans 15 amino acids.

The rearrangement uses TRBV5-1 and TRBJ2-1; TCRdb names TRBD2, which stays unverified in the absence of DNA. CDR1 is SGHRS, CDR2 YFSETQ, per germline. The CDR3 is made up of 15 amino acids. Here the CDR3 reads CASSSTSGRPNEQFF.

The CDR3: CASSYLGQSYGYTF. V gene TRBV6-5 combines with J gene TRBJ1-2; without DNA, the TCRdb call of TRBD1 cannot be checked. Germline lookup yields CDR1 MNHEY and CDR2 SVGAGI. The CDR3 extends over 14 amino acids.

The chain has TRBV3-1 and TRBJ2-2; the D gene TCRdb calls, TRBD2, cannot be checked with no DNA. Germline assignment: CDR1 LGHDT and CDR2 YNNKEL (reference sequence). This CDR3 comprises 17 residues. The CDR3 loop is CASSPQSTGTSGGELFF.

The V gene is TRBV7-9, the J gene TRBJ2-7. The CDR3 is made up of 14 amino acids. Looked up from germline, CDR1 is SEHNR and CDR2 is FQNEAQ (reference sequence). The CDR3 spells CASTRGGRAYEQYF.

CDR3 in amino acids: CASSYSPLAGIYNEQFF. The chain recombines TRBV6-5 with TRBJ2-1; TCRdb names TRBD2, which stays unverified in the absence of DNA. The length of the CDR3 is 17 residues. Germline-derived CDR1 and CDR2 are MNHEY and SVGAGI.

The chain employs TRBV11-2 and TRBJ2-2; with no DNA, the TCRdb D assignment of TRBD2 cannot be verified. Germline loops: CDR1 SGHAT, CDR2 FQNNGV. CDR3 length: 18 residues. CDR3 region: CASTPGRASGSPTGELFF.

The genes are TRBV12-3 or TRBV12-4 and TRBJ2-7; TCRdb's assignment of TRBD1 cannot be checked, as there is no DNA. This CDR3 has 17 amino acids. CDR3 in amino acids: CASSLKTLGQGNHEQYF.

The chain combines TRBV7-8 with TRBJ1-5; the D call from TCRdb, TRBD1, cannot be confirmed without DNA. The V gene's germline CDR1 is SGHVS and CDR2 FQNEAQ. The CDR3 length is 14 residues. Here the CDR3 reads CASSSRTVNQPQHF.